This T cell receptor (beta chain) was sequenced for a study of identical twins. General study points: Fewer insertions characterized abundant cord blood beta clonotypes, whereas memory repertoires showed none. Out-of-frame alpha sequences common to twins were enriched for low generation probability.

The count of this clonotype is one. Antigen specificity is unknown. Healthy Caucasians were all of the donors. Trimming took 4 bases from V and 7 from J, leaving 19 bases between them. This CDR3 has 16 amino acids. CDR1 and CDR2 from the germline V gene are SNHLY and FYNNEI. TCRdb called the 5' RACE reads again in MiXCR, with one record for every CDR3 protein. The sample shows roughly 490,000 distinct CDR3 sequences, roughly 13% of them seen only once. These records were also assigned to another study, of yellow fever vaccine responses in identical twins. In that study: Twins reportedly mounted vaccine T cell responses that seemed partly convergent, partly personalized.

Sequencing was performed on CD4+ T cells sorted from blood. V is TRBV2 and J is TRBJ1-4, with a tentative D call TRBD1 (5 bases). The source of this sequence is a woman in her late teens or twenties in good health. DNA of the CDR3: TGTGCCAGCAGTGCTTCAGGGAGTCCCTTCCTTGAAAAACTGTTTTTT. Translation: CASSASGSPFLEKLFF.